This T cell receptor (beta chain) emerged from a study of blood T cells in healthy people across ages. The CDR3 runs to 11 residues. Trimming stripped 6 bases from V and 4 bases from J, with 8 bases between. CDR1 is GTSNPN and CDR2 is SVGIG in the germline V gene (reference sequence). Healthy Caucasian individuals from Russia aged 6 to 90 were enrolled as donors. PCR was performed a second time for roughly 7 to 12 cycles using a sample-barcoded 5' primer and a J-beta primer mix. A single record per CDR3 protein comes from TCRdb applying MiXCR to the 5' RACE reads. The data contain roughly 1,500,000 distinct CDR3 sequences, about 35% of them singletons.

Sequenced: blood. This clonotype was obtained from a woman aged 25 to 39 in good health. The V and J genes are TRBV30 and TRBJ2-3; D is undetermined. The CDR3, as DNA: TGTGCCTGCGAGTGGGCAGATACGCAGTATTTT. Its protein is CACEWADTQYF.